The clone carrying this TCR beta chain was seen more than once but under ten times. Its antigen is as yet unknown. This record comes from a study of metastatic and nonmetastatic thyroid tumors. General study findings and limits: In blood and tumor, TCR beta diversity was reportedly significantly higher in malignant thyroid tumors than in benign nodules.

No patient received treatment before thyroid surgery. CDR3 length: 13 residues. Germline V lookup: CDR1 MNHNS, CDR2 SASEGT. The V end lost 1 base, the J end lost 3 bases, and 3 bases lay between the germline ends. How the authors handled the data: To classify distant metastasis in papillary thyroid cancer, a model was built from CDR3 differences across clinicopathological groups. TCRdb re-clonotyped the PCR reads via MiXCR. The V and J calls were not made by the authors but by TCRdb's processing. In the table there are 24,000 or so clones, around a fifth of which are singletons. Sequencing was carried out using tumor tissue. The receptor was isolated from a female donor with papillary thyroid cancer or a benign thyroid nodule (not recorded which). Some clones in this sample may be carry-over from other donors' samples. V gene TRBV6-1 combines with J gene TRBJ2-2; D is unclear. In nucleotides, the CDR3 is TGTGCCAGCAGTGAAGGGGACACCGGGGAGCTGTTTTTT. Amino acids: CASSEGDTGELFF.